This T cell receptor (beta chain) was observed in a study of human T cells and chemical hapten exposure. Study-level information: Each week of the approximately 23-week study, patients had diphenylcyclopropenone applied to the scalp.

The time point is: patch test 1, 2 weeks after DPC sensitization. Treatment reported: therapeutic diphenylcyclopropenone sensitization with weekly scalp DPC. Unfractionated whole blood was the source of the extracted total RNA. Prior to application of each patch test, blood was drawn. Germline V CDR1 and CDR2: SNHLY, FYNNEI. The CDR3 extends over 17 amino acids. Between the trimmed V and J ends, which lost 0 bases and 4 bases, there was a span of 13 bases. The table lists this clonotype with many counts. Authors' processing steps: Ranging from roughly 23,224 to 690,600, TCR counts per sample had a median value of 95,638. MiXCR, run by TCRdb on the RACE reads, gives a single entry per CDR3 protein. What appears here as the V and J calls and clone size reflects TCRdb's work, not the paper's. This sample carries 40,000 to 50,000 distinct CDR3 sequences, 4% of them seen once, and the ten largest clones take about a quarter.

This sample comprised whole blood, obtained in connection with sensitization to the hapten diphenylcyclopropenone (DPC). The TCR was taken from a man aged 50-60 years with alopecia areata. Some clones in this sample may be carry-over from other donors' samples. The chain combines TRBV2 with TRBJ2-6, with TRBD2 as a possible D gene (7 bases). The CDR3 is CASSEALGGPGANVLTF. The DNA for the CDR3 is TGTGCCAGCAGTGAAGCGCTGGGGGGGCCGGGGGCCAACGTCCTGACTTTC.